The 7 T cell receptor beta chains below were found in one sample sequenced in a study of cytomegalovirus exposure and HLA in healthy donors. The PCR was carried out with 60 Vbeta primers and 13 Jbeta primers. Sequencing used immunoSEQ multiplex PCR; TCRdb keeps in-frame clones, though not all of them. The data show about 190,000 clones, about 81% seen once. Sequencing was performed on PBMCs. These receptors originate from a man aged 18 to 29 in good health and CMV-seronegative.

V usage is TRBV4-3 and J usage is TRBJ2-3, with 9 bases lining up with TRBD2. Germline V gene sequence: CDR1 LGHNA, CDR2 YSLEER. V lost 4 bases to trimming and J lost 2 bases; unmatched junction nucleotides: 4. This CDR3 contains 15 residues. DNA of the CDR3: TGCGCCAGCAGCCGGAGACTAGCGGACACAGATACGCAGTATTTT. It encodes CASSRRLADTDTQYF.

The chain combines TRBV27 with TRBJ2-7; a possible D gene is TRBD1 (6 bases). The CDR3 runs to 14 residues. Germline lookup yields CDR1 MNHEY and CDR2 SMNVEV (reference sequence). V lost 6 bases to trimming and J lost 2 bases, with 14 bases between them. As DNA, the CDR3 is TGTGCCAGCAGCTCACGTACAGGGACCTACGAGCAGTACTTC. It codes for CASSSRTGTYEQYF.

The chain couples TRBV5-1 to TRBJ2-5; D is possibly TRBD2 (5 bases). The CDR3 spans 16 residues. V was trimmed by 0 bases and J by 1 base, leaving 13 bases between them. CDR1 and CDR2 (germline): SGHRS, YFSETQ. CDR3 loop: CASSLDSRGSQETQYF. CDR3 bases: TGCGCCAGCAGCTTGGACAGTCGGGGTTCCCAAGAGACCCAGTACTTC.

The J gene is TRBJ2-7, the V gene TRBV27, with D possibly being TRBD2 (5 bases). Per the germline V gene, CDR1 is MNHEY and CDR2 is SMNVEV (reference sequence). The CDR3 spans 15 residues. V lost 6 bases to trimming and J lost 5 bases, with 20 bases between them. This CDR3 is CASSQNGIIVDEQYF. The CDR3 DNA reads as TGTGCCAGCAGCCAAAACGGGATAATAGTCGACGAGCAGTACTTC.

The CDR3 DNA sequence: TGTGCCAGCAGCCAGGGACTGTACAATGAGCAGTTCTTC. Translated, it gives CASSQGLYNEQFF. The chain has TRBV7-9 and TRBJ2-1; tentative D call: TRBD2 (6 bases). V was cut by 5 bases and J by 4 bases, with 9 bases left in between. The germline CDR1 and CDR2 sequences are SEHNR and FQNEAQ (reference sequence). The CDR3 consists of 13 residues.

The rearrangement links TRBV29-1 to TRBJ2-7; the match to TRBD1 covers 9 bases. Trimming took 7 bases from V and 1 from J; bases not matched to a gene: 5. The CDR3 covers 13 residues. Per germline, CDR1 SQVTM and CDR2 ANQGSEA. The CDR3 here is CSGRDRASYEQYF. The CDR3 nucleotides are TGCAGCGGGAGGGACAGGGCTTCCTACGAGCAGTACTTC.

With respect to this clone: One end of the junction is discordant with germline, which a read error may explain. The CDR3 protein is CAWSLGTGQGTQYF. The CDR3 DNA is TGTGCCTGGAGTCTCGGGACAGGACAAGGGACCCAGTACTTC. The chain combines TRBV30 with TRBJ2-5; 8 positions match TRBD1. Germline assignment: CDR1 GTSNPN and CDR2 SVGIG (reference sequence). The CDR3 extends over 14 amino acids.